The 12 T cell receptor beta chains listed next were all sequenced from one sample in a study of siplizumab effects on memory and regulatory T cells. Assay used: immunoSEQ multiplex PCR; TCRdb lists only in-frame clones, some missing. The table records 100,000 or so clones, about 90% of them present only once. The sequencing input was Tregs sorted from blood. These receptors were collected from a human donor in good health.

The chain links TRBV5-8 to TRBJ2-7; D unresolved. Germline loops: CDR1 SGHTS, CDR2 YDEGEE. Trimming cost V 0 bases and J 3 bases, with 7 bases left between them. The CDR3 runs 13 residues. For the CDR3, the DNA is TGTGCCAGCAGCTTGGATCAGTACTACGAGCAGTACTTC. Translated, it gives CASSLDQYYEQYF.

The CDR3 reads CASGTGYLDTEAFF. DNA of the CDR3: TGTGCCAGCGGGACAGGGTACTTGGACACTGAAGCTTTCTTT. The J gene is TRBJ1-1, the V gene TRBV6-1; TRBD1 agrees at 9 bases. CDR3 length: 14 residues. J lost 3 bases, V lost 8 bases, and 7 bases had no gene match. Germline V lookup: CDR1 MNHNS, CDR2 SASEGT.

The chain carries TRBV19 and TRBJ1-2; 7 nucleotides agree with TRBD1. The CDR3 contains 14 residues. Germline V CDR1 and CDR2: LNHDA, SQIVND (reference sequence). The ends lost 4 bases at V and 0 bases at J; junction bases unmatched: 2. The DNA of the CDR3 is TGTGCCAGTAGTAGAGACAGGGCTAACTATGGCTACACCTTC. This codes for CASSRDRANYGYTF. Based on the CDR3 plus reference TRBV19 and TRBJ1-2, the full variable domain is DGGITQSPKYLFRKEGQNVTLSCEQNLNHDAMYWYRQDPGQGLRLIYYSQIVNDFQKGDIAEGYSVSREKKESFPLTVTSAQKNPTAFYLCASSRDRANYGYTFGSGTRLTVV.

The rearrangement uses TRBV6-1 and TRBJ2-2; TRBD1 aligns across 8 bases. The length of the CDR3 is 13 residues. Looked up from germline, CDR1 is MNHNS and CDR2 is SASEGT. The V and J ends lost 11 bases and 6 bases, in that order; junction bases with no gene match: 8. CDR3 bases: TGTGCCGTGGACAGGGTGAATGCCGGGGAGCTGTTTTTT. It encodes CAVDRVNAGELFF.

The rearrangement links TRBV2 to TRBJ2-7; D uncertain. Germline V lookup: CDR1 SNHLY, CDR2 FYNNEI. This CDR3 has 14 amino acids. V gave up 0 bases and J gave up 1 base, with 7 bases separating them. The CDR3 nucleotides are TGTGCCAGCAGTGAAGCCCCAAATTCCTACGAGCAGTACTTC. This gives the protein CASSEAPNSYEQYF.

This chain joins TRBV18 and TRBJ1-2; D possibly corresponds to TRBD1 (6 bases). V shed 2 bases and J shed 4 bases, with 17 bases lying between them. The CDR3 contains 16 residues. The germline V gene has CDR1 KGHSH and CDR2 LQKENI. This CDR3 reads CASSPLAGVESYGYTF. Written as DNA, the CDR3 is TGTGCCAGCTCACCATTGGCAGGGGTGGAGTCCTATGGCTACACCTTC.

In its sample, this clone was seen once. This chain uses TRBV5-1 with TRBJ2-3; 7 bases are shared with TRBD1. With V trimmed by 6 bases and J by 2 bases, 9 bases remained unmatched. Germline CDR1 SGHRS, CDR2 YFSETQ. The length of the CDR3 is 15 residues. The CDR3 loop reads CASTPDRAFTDTQYF. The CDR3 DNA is TGCGCCAGCACGCCCGACAGGGCCTTCACAGATACGCAGTATTTT. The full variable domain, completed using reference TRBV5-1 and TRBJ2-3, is KAGVTQTPRYLIKTRGQQVTLSCSPISGHRSVSWYQQTPGQGLQFLFEYFSETQRNKGNFPGRFSGRQFSNSRSEMNVSTLELGDSALYLCASTPDRAFTDTQYFGPGTRLTVL.

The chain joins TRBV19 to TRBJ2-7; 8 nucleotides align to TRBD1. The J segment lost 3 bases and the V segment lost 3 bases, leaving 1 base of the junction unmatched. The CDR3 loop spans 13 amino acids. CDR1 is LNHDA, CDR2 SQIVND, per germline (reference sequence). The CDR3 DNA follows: TGTGCCAGTAGTATGGGACAGGTCTACGAGCAGTACTTC. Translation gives CASSMGQVYEQYF.

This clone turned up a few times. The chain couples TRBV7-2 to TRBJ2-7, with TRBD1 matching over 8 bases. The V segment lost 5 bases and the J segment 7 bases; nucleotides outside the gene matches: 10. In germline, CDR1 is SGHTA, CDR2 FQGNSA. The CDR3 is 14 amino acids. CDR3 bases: TGTGCCAGCAGCCTCGGACAGGGCTTGGGGGAGCAGTACTTC. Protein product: CASSLGQGLGEQYF.

CDR3 loop: CSVGRGNEQYF. CDR3 sequence (DNA): TGCAGTGTAGGGAGGGGGAACGAGCAGTACTTC. The V gene is TRBV20-1, the J gene TRBJ2-7, with D possibly being TRBD2 (7 bases). Germline V gene data show CDR1 as DFQATT and CDR2 as SNEGSKA (reference sequence). The CDR3 runs 11 residues. The V end lost 7 bases, the J end lost 5 bases, and 12 bases lay between the germline ends.

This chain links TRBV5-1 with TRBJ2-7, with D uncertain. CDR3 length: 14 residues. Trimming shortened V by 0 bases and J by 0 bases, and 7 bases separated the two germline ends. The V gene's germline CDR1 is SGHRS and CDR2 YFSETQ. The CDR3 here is CASSLDPSSYEQYF. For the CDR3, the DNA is TGCGCCAGCAGCTTGGATCCGAGCTCCTACGAGCAGTACTTC.

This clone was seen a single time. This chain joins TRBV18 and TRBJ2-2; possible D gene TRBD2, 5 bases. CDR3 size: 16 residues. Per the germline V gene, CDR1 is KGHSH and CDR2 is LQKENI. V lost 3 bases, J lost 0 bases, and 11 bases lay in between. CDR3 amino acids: CASSPRRTTNTGELFF. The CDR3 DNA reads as TGTGCCAGCTCACCCCGGAGGACGACGAACACCGGGGAGCTGTTTTTT.